This entry lists 32 T cell receptor beta chains sequenced from one sample in a study of T cell responses to AZD1222 COVID-19 vaccine. The repertoire was sequenced with immunoSEQ multiplex PCR; TCRdb's copy has only in-frame clones and lacks some. The data contain 140,000 to 150,000 clones, approximately 91% of them seen just once; the ten biggest clones take up less than 2.5%. Sample: peripheral blood, taken 28 days after the second AZD1222 dose. All receptors come from an adult who received the AZD1222 COVID-19 vaccine.

For the CDR3, the DNA is TGTGCCAGCAGTTTCCGGCGGGGATCGAACACTGAAGCTTTCTTT. The encoded protein is CASSFRRGSNTEAFF. The chain has TRBV2 and TRBJ1-1; no definite D call. Trimming cost V 5 bases and J 1 base, with 14 bases left between them. This CDR3 contains 15 residues. Germline V gives CDR1 SNHLY, CDR2 FYNNEI. The full variable domain, in which reference TRBV2 and TRBJ1-1 provide the parts outside the CDR3, is EPEVTQTPSHQVTQMGQEVILRCVPISNHLYFYWYRQILGQKVEFLVSFYNNEISEKSEIFDDQFSVERPDGSNFTLKIRSTKLEDSAMYFCASSFRRGSNTEAFFGQGTRLTVV.

CDR3 bases: TGTGCCAGCAGTTCGAAGACTGAAGCTTTCTTT. This sequence encodes CASSSKTEAFF. The chain has TRBV28 and TRBJ1-1; D unclear. The CDR3 covers 11 residues. CDR1 is MDHEN and CDR2 is SYDVKM in the germline V gene. The V end was cut by 4 bases, the J end by 5 bases, with 5 bases between.

The gene calls are TRBV2 and TRBJ1-5; D is possibly TRBD1 (6 bases). The CDR3 totals 14 residues. V lost 10 bases and J 5 bases, leaving 18 bases between the germline ends. The germline V gene has CDR1 SNHLY and CDR2 FYNNEI. In DNA form, the CDR3 reads TGTGCCACCGGAGCCGACAGGAGGGATCAGCCCCAGCATTTT. Translation gives CATGADRRDQPQHF.

The J gene is TRBJ1-1, the V gene TRBV29-1; a possible D gene is TRBD1 (6 bases). The CDR3 sequence is 13 residues long. From germline, CDR1 is SQVTM and CDR2 ANQGSEA. The V end lost 7 bases, the J end lost 6 bases, and 18 bases lay between the germline ends. The CDR3 DNA is TGCAGCGCCCGAAGCGGGACATACGCTGAAGCTTTCTTT. It specifies CSARSGTYAEAFF.

This rearrangement joins TRBV2 to TRBJ1-2; D is possibly TRBD1 (6 bases). The CDR3 consists of 14 residues. Trimming removed 5 bases at V and 6 bases at J, with 16 bases between. Germline V CDR1 and CDR2: SNHLY, FYNNEI. The CDR3 loop reads CASSTTGYYDGYTF. In DNA form, the CDR3 reads TGTGCCAGCAGTACTACAGGGTATTACGATGGCTACACCTTC.

The chain employs TRBV7-2 and TRBJ1-6, with TRBD1 as a possible D gene (5 bases). Germline V lookup: CDR1 SGHTA, CDR2 FQGNSA. CDR3 length equals 17 residues. V lost 6 bases and J 0 bases, leaving 15 bases between the germline ends. The CDR3 spells CASSSSGRSSYNSPLHF. CDR3 bases: TGTGCCAGCAGTTCCTCGGGACGGAGCTCCTATAATTCACCCCTCCACTTT.

The table lists this clone with a count of one. The CDR3 region has the DNA TGCGCCAGCAGCGGACAGATGAACACTGAAGCTTTCTTT. Protein: CASSGQMNTEAFF. The rearrangement uses TRBV4-1 and TRBJ1-1; TRBD1 is a possible D gene (6 bases). Germline V gives CDR1 MGHRA, CDR2 YSYEKL. V was trimmed by 5 bases and J by 0 bases, leaving 7 bases between them. The CDR3 runs to 13 residues.

The chain links TRBV7-9 to TRBJ1-2; D may be TRBD1 (5 bases). V was trimmed by 0 bases and J by 0 bases, leaving 8 bases between them. Germline lookup yields CDR1 SEHNR and CDR2 FQNEAQ (reference sequence). CDR3 size: 15 residues. CDR3 residues: CASSLAQGPNYGYTF. CDR3 sequence (DNA): TGTGCCAGCAGCTTAGCTCAGGGCCCTAACTATGGCTACACCTTC.

The chain joins TRBV7-9 to TRBJ1-3; D ambiguous. The V gene's germline CDR1 is SEHNR and CDR2 FQNEAQ (reference sequence). The CDR3 has 13 amino acids. Trimming left V 0 bases short and J 0 bases short, with 0 bases between. CDR3: CASSLASGNTIYF. CDR3 DNA sequence: TGTGCCAGCAGCTTAGCCTCTGGAAACACCATATATTTT.

The genes are TRBV10-3 and TRBJ1-2; D is uncertain. This CDR3 is built from 13 residues. The germline V gene encodes CDR1 ENHRY and CDR2 SYGVKD. With 5 bases removed from V and 3 bases from J, the gap between germline ends came to 10 bases. For the CDR3, the DNA is TGTGCCATCAGTACCATGGAATACTATGGCTACACCTTC. This translates into CAISTMEYYGYTF.

This rearrangement joins TRBV7-9 to TRBJ1-2; D may be TRBD1 (6 bases). CDR1 SEHNR and CDR2 FQNEAQ come from the germline V gene (reference sequence). With 1 base removed from V and 4 bases from J, the gap between germline ends came to 10 bases. CDR3 size: 14 residues. CDR3 DNA: TGTGCCAGCAGCTTAGGCAGGGGTGGCTATGGCTACACCTTC. Translating it yields CASSLGRGGYGYTF.

This chain links TRBV27 with TRBJ1-2, with D possibly matching TRBD1 (5 bases). The CDR3 is 15 amino acids. V dropped 1 base and J dropped 2 bases, with 11 bases sitting between them. Germline V lookup: CDR1 MNHEY, CDR2 SMNVEV (reference sequence). CDR3 region: CASSLFAGVNYGYTF. The DNA for the CDR3 is TGTGCCAGCAGTTTATTTGCGGGGGTAAACTATGGCTACACCTTC.

The J gene is TRBJ1-5, the V gene TRBV2, with 10 bases identical to TRBD1. CDR1 and CDR2 from the germline V gene are SNHLY and FYNNEI. The V segment lost 8 bases and the J segment 2 bases; nucleotides outside the gene matches: 18. This CDR3 has 19 amino acids. CDR3 sequence reads: CASGPWDRGRTEGNQPQHF. The CDR3 DNA reads TGTGCCAGCGGACCTTGGGACAGGGGAAGAACGGAAGGCAATCAGCCCCAGCATTTT.

The chain carries TRBV18 and TRBJ1-6; 8 nucleotides align to TRBD1. Germline V gene lookup returns CDR1 KGHSH and CDR2 LQKENI. The V gene end was trimmed by 3 bases and the J gene end by 5 bases; junction bases not matched to a gene: 6. This CDR3 region has 16 residues. The CDR3 region is CASSPTDRAHNSPLHF. The CDR3 DNA follows: TGTGCCAGCTCACCGACGGACAGGGCCCATAATTCACCCCTCCACTTT.

This clone was recorded only once. This rearrangement joins TRBV10-3 to TRBJ2-1, with a tentative D call TRBD1 (6 bases). Per germline, CDR1 ENHRY and CDR2 SYGVKD. The CDR3 runs 12 residues. V was pared by 6 bases and J by 8 bases, with 11 bases between. CDR3 DNA sequence: TGTGCCATCAGGAAACAGGGAGATGAGCAGTTCTTC. Amino acids: CAIRKQGDEQFF.

V and J are TRBV19 and TRBJ2-3; TRBD2 aligns across 8 bases. CDR1 and CDR2 from the germline V gene are LNHDA and SQIVND (reference sequence). Trimming took 4 bases from V and 7 from J; bases not matched to a gene: 10. This CDR3 region has 15 residues. Here the CDR3 reads CASSSGRLNVYTQYF. CDR3 bases: TGTGCCAGTAGTAGCGGGAGGTTAAACGTGTATACGCAGTATTTT.

This chain joins TRBV7-9 and TRBJ2-5, with 8 bases that match TRBD2. Germline loops: CDR1 SEHNR, CDR2 FQNEAQ (reference sequence). The V segment lost 2 bases and the J segment 1 base; nucleotides outside the gene matches: 3. The CDR3 sequence is 15 residues long. The CDR3 nucleotides are TGTGCCAGCAGCTTAAGCGGGGGTCCCCAAGAGACCCAGTACTTC. Translating it yields CASSLSGGPQETQYF.

The sample holds a few counts of this clone. This rearrangement joins TRBV9 to TRBJ2-7, with 10 nucleotides matching TRBD1. The germline gives CDR1 SGDLS, CDR2 YYNGEE. The CDR3 is made up of 15 amino acids. V was clipped by 5 bases and J by 5 bases; unmatched bases: 10. CDR3 residues: CASSPWGQGKDEQYF. Written as DNA, the CDR3 is TGTGCCAGCAGTCCATGGGGACAGGGGAAGGACGAGCAGTACTTC.

CDR3 nucleotide sequence: TGTGCCAGCAGTCGAACTAGCAGATTACTCAATGAGCAGTTCTTC. It specifies CASSRTSRLLNEQFF. This chain uses TRBV6-5 with TRBJ2-1; D possibly corresponds to TRBD2 (6 bases). This CDR3 is built from 15 residues. Germline V gene lookup returns CDR1 MNHEY and CDR2 SVGAGI. Trimming took off 5 bases at V and 6 bases at J, with 17 bases between the two ends.

V usage is TRBV13 and J usage is TRBJ2-5; TRBD1 matches at 8 bases. The CDR3 has 15 amino acids. V gave up 1 base and J gave up 3 bases; unmatched junction bases: 4. Looked up from germline, CDR1 is PRHDT and CDR2 is FYEKMQ (reference sequence). The CDR3 region has the DNA TGTGCCAGCAGCTTAGCCCCGACAGGGGAAGAGACCCAGTACTTC. Protein product: CASSLAPTGEETQYF.

This sequence joins TRBV19 and TRBJ2-4; TRBD1 matches at 7 bases. The J segment lost 8 bases and the V segment lost 3 bases, leaving 7 bases of the junction unmatched. This CDR3 has 14 residues. Per the germline V gene, CDR1 is LNHDA and CDR2 is SQIVND (reference sequence). As DNA, the CDR3 is TGTGCCAGTAGTATCGGCAGGGGGATAGACATTCAGTACTTC. Protein: CASSIGRGIDIQYF.

The rearrangement uses TRBV5-4 and TRBJ1-1, with D perhaps TRBD1 (5 bases). The V gene's germline CDR1 is SGHNT and CDR2 YYREEE (reference sequence). V gave up 4 bases and J gave up 2 bases, with 12 bases separating them. The CDR3 runs to 14 residues. DNA of the CDR3: TGTGCCAGCAGCGTATCAAGGGGTAACACTGAAGCTTTCTTT. As protein: CASSVSRGNTEAFF.

This chain uses TRBV19 with TRBJ2-2, with TRBD1 matching 10 bases. CDR3 length: 20 residues. V dropped 5 bases and J dropped 1; count of bases not matched to a gene: 16. The V gene's germline CDR1 is LNHDA and CDR2 SQIVND (reference sequence). As DNA, the CDR3 is TGTGCCAGTAGTGCTGACAGGGGGCGAATGGAGTTCCAGAACACCGGGGAGCTGTTTTTT. Its protein product is CASSADRGRMEFQNTGELFF.

This CDR3 reads CASSTDQLGYTF. In DNA, the CDR3 is TGTGCCAGTAGCACGGACCAGTTAGGCTACACCTTC. V usage is TRBV19 and J usage is TRBJ1-2; unclear D gene. V was pared by 6 bases and J by 8 bases, with 13 bases between. Per germline, CDR1 LNHDA and CDR2 SQIVND (reference sequence). The CDR3 loop spans 12 amino acids.

This rearrangement joins TRBV27 to TRBJ2-1; TRBD2 aligns across 13 bases. V trimming: 4 bases; J trimming: 6 bases; junction bases outside the gene matches: 3. The CDR3 is 15 residues long. Germline CDR1 reads MNHEY; CDR2 reads SMNVEV (reference sequence). The CDR3 DNA reads as TGTGCCAGCAGTTCACTAGCGGGGGGGCCCAATGAGCAGTTCTTC. Its protein product is CASSSLAGGPNEQFF.

The count of this clone is one. The CDR3 here is CATSDSGTGDTGELFF. The CDR3 DNA reads TGTGCCACCAGTGATTCCGGGACAGGGGACACCGGGGAGCTGTTTTTT. The chain has TRBV24-1 and TRBJ2-2, with 10 positions matching TRBD1. CDR1 KGHDR and CDR2 SFDVKD come from the germline V gene. The V gene end was trimmed by 2 bases and the J gene end by 3 bases; junction bases not matched to a gene: 2. The CDR3 length is 16 residues.

The V gene is TRBV15, the J gene TRBJ1-2; the D gene is possibly TRBD1 (5 bases). Trimming left V 5 bases short and J 8 bases short, with 9 bases between. Germline V gene lookup returns CDR1 LNHNV and CDR2 YYDKDF (reference sequence). CDR3 length: 11 amino acids. The CDR3 DNA follows: TGTGCCACCAGCTCGGGGGAAGGCTACACCTTC. Translating it yields CATSSGEGYTF. Based on the CDR3 plus reference TRBV15 and TRBJ1-2, the full variable domain is DAMVIQNPRYQVTQFGKPVTLSCSQTLNHNVMYWYQQKSSQAPKLLFHYYDKDFNNEADTPDNFQSRRPNTSFCFLDIRSPGLGDTAMYLCATSSGEGYTFGSGTRLTVV.

This chain joins TRBV19 and TRBJ1-3; the D is unclear. The CDR3 length is 13 residues. Germline loops: CDR1 LNHDA, CDR2 SQIVND (reference sequence). V shed 6 bases and J shed 0 bases, with 6 bases lying between them. Written as DNA, the CDR3 is TGTGCCAGTAGACAGACCTCTGGAAACACCATATATTTT. Protein sequence: CASRQTSGNTIYF.

The chain couples TRBV6-6 to TRBJ1-2; the match to TRBD1 covers 7 bases. This CDR3 has 12 residues. Germline V gene sequence: CDR1 MNHNY, CDR2 SVGAGI (reference sequence). Losses at the gene ends were 5 bases for V and 7 bases for J; bases not matched to a gene: 4. The CDR3: CASSQDRVGYTF. The DNA for the CDR3 is TGTGCCAGCAGTCAAGACAGGGTTGGCTACACCTTC.

The chain carries TRBV21-1 and TRBJ1-5; TRBD1 is the table's D call and was not checked against the DNA. TRBV21-1 is a recognized pseudogene. CDR3 length equals 16 residues. This CDR3 is CASSTPGTGGNQPQHF. The CDR3 DNA follows: TGTGCCAGCAGCACCCCCGGGACAGGGGGGAATCAGCCCCAGCATTTT.

The chain has TRBV5-6 and TRBJ1-1; D remains unclear. Germline CDR1 is SGHDT and CDR2 is YYEEEE. V lost 4 bases and J 3 bases, leaving 4 bases between the germline ends. The CDR3 loop spans 11 amino acids. The CDR3 nucleotides are TGTGCCAGCAGCGCTGACACTGAAGCTTTCTTT. Its protein product is CASSADTEAFF.

J is TRBJ1-2 and V is TRBV5-4; 11 bases are shared with TRBD1. This CDR3 comprises 14 residues. CDR1 is SGHNT, CDR2 YYREEE, per germline (reference sequence). Unmatched junction bases numbered 5, after V lost 2 bases and J lost 8 bases. The DNA of the CDR3 is TGTGCCAGCAGCTTCGGACAGGGGGCGGGAGGCTACACCTTC. Its translation: CASSFGQGAGGYTF.